This TCR beta chain stems from a study of cytomegalovirus exposure and HLA in healthy donors (dated by TCRdb to about 2017). About the investigation overall: An earlier analysis of 587 of the donors reported approximately 300 Gb of sequence data and 100 million to 120 million unique TCR beta sequences obtained from about 200 million T cells. Roughly 290 gigabases of sequencing data and roughly 81 million unique TCR sequences made up an early release that covered around 640 HLA-typed donors. Of the roughly 400 genotyped donors, roughly 76% were placed in the genetic ancestry cluster associated with self-reported Caucasian donors. The study was designed to test whether signatures of past pathogen exposure could be identified by cataloging public T cell receptors. The study used immunosequencing to profile the T cell repertoires of approximately 630 subjects and linked those repertoires to cytomegalovirus serostatus. A separate validation cohort of roughly 120 different subjects was used in addition to the approximately 640-subject first cohort. To predict cytomegalovirus infection status, the study brought together high-throughput TCR immunosequencing, statistical association of individual TCRs with disease status, and machine learning. In a later analysis, previously published TCR beta repertoires from 550 to 750 donors were re-analyzed and high-resolution HLA genotyping was added so that TCR occurrence patterns could be studied. The later analysis used no new phenotypic data to find candidate immune exposures, relying instead on TCR beta sequences and their occurrence across donors. An earlier analysis of roughly 580 of the donors used high-throughput TCR beta sequencing to judge whether each TCR beta V gene segment behaved as functional or pseudogenic. Donor age, sex, ethnicity and CMV serostatus were collected together with the repertoire data. Genome-wide SNP genotypes for about 65% of the 666 donors were used in a later genetic analysis, which treated that subset as a discovery cohort. Every repertoire in the discovery cohort had been generated on one and the same sequencing platform. Class I and class II HLA loci were covered by the typing at four-digit resolution. Typing coverage varied by locus: roughly 620-640 donors for A, B, C, DRB1 and DQB1; more than 500 for DQA1; 606 for DPA1; 450 to 480 for DPB1. A handful of DR-DQ haplotypes were handled as single units for association and clustering because linkage in the cohort was strong. Among 398 genotyped donors of the cohort, an average of roughly 240,000 unique TCR beta nucleotide sequences were sequenced per donor, approximately 20% of them non-productive.

The cohort was made up of 500 to 800 healthy bone marrow donors. At the time of sampling, all cohort members were nominally healthy, though unrecorded immune exposures were likely present. The donor tested CMV seropositive, placing the donor among the 250 to 300 seropositive members of the cohort. Every donor gave a peripheral blood sample, and the peripheral blood mononuclear cells from that sample were used for TCR beta sequencing. The Qiagen DNeasy Blood Extraction Kit was used to extract genomic DNA from the blood cell samples. The library was built by means of the immunoSEQ multiplex PCR assay. A mixture of 60 forward primers for TCR Vbeta segments and 13 reverse primers for TCR Jbeta segments was used in the multiplex PCR. A multiplex PCR assay on genomic DNA amplified the CDR3 region of rearranged TCR beta genes. On the Illumina HiSeq System, the amplified TCR beta libraries were sequenced as 87-base-pair reads. The study's own analysis went as follows. In a later analysis, some 80 million unique TCR beta chains were counted across the approximately 670 repertoires, and roughly 9.9 million of these chains were shared by at least two donors. A nearest-neighbor algorithm error-corrected the raw reads and collapsed the reads into unique sequences, merging closely related sequences to remove PCR and sequencing errors. To assign V, D and J gene segments, CDR3 sequences were aligned to IMGT reference sequences. For a sequence to be retained, a match of at least six nucleotides to both a V gene segment and a J gene segment was required. Rearrangements were classified as productive when the CDR3 lacked stop codons and remained in frame with V and J, and all other rearrangements were classified as non-productive. Following IMGT convention, CDR3 was defined as the stretch from the second conserved V-encoded cysteine up to the conserved J-encoded phenylalanine. The earlier analysis of 587 of the donors excluded any sequence lacking an unambiguous match to a single V gene segment. An earlier analysis of several hundred of the donors called V segments functional above 56.7% productive rearrangements and segregating when the between-donor standard deviation exceeded 5%. A statistical classification framework was developed to diagnose cytomegalovirus status using the catalog of TCR beta chain sequences. V and J gene assignment, in a later analysis, came from comparing TCR nucleotide sequences with IMGT/GENE-DB human TR gene sequences. The TCRdist pipeline was used in a later analysis to assign CDR3 sequences and most-parsimonious VDJ recombination scenarios. In a later analysis, every TCR beta chain was defined by the combination of its CDR3 amino acid sequence and its V-gene family, and reads without a unique V-gene family were dropped. As a way to deal with suspected cross-contamination and a sequencing artifact, a later analysis dropped under 600 nucleotide sequences that were highly shared and had low generation probability. For each public chain, a later analysis derived a clonal expansion index from normalized ranks of inferred template counts within each repertoire. In a later analysis, generation probabilities were computed with a VDJ recombination model fitted to out-of-frame rearrangements, and the resulting probabilities were checked against IGoR. A later analysis scored TCR-TCR, TCR-HLA and TCR-CMV co-occurrence with hypergeometric tests, applying a repertoire-size bias correction to TCR pairs. In a later analysis, false discovery rates were estimated by permuting HLA or CMV assignments 20 times. In a later analysis, co-occurring TCRs were grouped using DBSCAN, with TCRdist sequence similarity added in when clustering inside HLA-allele-positive subsets. Repertoires with fewer than 30,000 or more than 120,000 public chains, plus five repertoires with anomalous nucleotide sharing, were excluded from co-occurrence clustering. TCRdb carries this immuneACCESS record with in-frame sequences only. Its versions omit some clonotypes, under half of them owing to an unresolved V gene in the studies checked, with the rest unexplained. The V and J calls and clone size are taken from that table; D and trimming were inferred from the DNA. This sample has about 88,000 clones in its table, and roughly 71% of those were observed once. The leading ten clones occupy roughly 15% of the sample.

Overall results and qualifications from the work: Cytomegalovirus status was reported to be diagnosed by the classifier with high specificity and sensitivity in both the original and validation cohorts. Some IMGT-functional V segments, including TRBV6-2 and TRBV6-3, could not be distinguished by the 87-base-pair reads and were therefore excluded. Compared with the approximately 600-donor mean, donors in an Asian-associated ancestry cluster had fewer N-insertions in productive TCRs, according to a later genetic analysis. Several of the top co-occurrence clusters appeared to be linked to parvovirus B19, influenza, CMV and Epstein-Barr virus, according to a later analysis. A later analysis associated 16,951 TCR beta sequences with specific HLA alleles at a false discovery rate of 0.05. In a later analysis, the rate of TCR association differed among HLA loci, with DRB1 alleles having the most associated TCRs and HLA-C alleles having the fewest. Across donors, most TCR sequences were observed very rarely, whereas some public TCRs were present in many individuals. Strong co-occurrence of HLA alleles, especially DR and DQ, made assigning TCR associations to individual alleles difficult. A cluster of highly shared sequence variants was judged likely to be a technical artifact of the sequencing pipeline. Broadly in line with IMGT annotations, most TCR beta V segments showed up in productive rearrangements about 90% or about 30% of the time in an earlier analysis of several hundred of the donors. A later genetic analysis associated a missense DCLRE1C variant with V-gene and J-gene trimming of TCR beta chains, and an independent cohort replicated the association. In vitro tests confirmed that three of the cytomegalovirus-associated TCR beta chains recognize cytomegalovirus antigens. In a later analysis, HLA-associated TCR beta chains were found to be more clonally expanded and to have lower generation probabilities than equally common non-associated chains. A further reported finding was that TCR beta sequences accurately predicted the HLA-A and HLA-B alleles for most subjects in the first cohort. The only immune exposure information available for the cohort was CMV serostatus. According to the authors, the approach could potentially be generalized to other disease states and immunological phenotypes. Because HLA typing was unavailable for some donors at each locus, only the typed subset was used in association tests. The earlier analysis of some 560 of the donors excluded some 15 rarely observed V segments, including chromosome 9 orphons, because counts were too low. A later analysis found that most CMV-associated TCR beta chains appeared HLA-restricted, with HLA associations seemingly driven largely by CMV exposure. A total of 150 to 200 TCR beta chains were listed by the study as associated with cytomegalovirus. Linkage disequilibrium might explain the correlated functional status among segregating V segments, but an unknown experimental factor could not be excluded. Only TCR beta chains were sequenced in this cohort, and the absence of alpha or paired-chain data limited detectable features. Roughly uniform sequencing depth across donors was assumed in presence/absence analyses, although this assumption may not hold.

On this clone itself: What this receptor recognizes is not known. A read error may account for a junction end that differs from germline.

The CDR3 sequence holds 14 residues, the cysteine and phenylalanine included. Of the read, only the CDR3 DNA is kept; its 42 bases are in frame from base 1. In the germline V gene, CDR1 corresponds to SGHTA and CDR2 to FQGNSA. The receptor was derived from a woman under 30 in good health and CMV-seropositive. The rearrangement combines TRBV7-2 with TRBJ1-1, with TRBD1 as a weak D call on 5 bases. Material: PBMCs. The CDR3 region: CACSFRAGGTEAFF. The bases read TGTGCCTGCAGCTTCCGGGCCGGGGGCACTGAAGCTTTCTTT.